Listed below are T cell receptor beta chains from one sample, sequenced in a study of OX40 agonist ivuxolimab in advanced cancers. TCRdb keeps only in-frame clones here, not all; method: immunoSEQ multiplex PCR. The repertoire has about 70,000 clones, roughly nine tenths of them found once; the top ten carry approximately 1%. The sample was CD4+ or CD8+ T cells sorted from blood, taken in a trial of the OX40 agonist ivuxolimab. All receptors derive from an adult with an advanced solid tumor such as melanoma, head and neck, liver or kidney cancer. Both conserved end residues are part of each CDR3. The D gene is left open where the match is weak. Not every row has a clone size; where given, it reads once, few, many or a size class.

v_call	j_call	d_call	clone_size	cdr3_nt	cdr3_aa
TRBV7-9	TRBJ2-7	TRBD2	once	TGTGCCAGCAGCTTAGGCCTGGCGGGGGGGCCCGAGCAGTACTTC	CASSLGLAGGPEQYF
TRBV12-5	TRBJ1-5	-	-	TGTGCTAGTGGTTTGGGATACACCAGTCAGCATTTT	CASGLGYTSQHF
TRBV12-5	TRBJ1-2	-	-	TGTGCTAGTGGTTTGGTCCCCATGAGTGGCTACACCTTC	CASGLVPMSGYTF
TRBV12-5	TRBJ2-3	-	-	TGTGCTAGTGGTTTGCTTGGAGCCGTGGGAAGACGGGCAGATACGCAGTATTTT	CASGLLGAVGRRADTQYF
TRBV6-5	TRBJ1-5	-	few	TGTGCCAGCAGTTACTCCGGGAGCGCTTCTCAGCCCCAGCATTTT	CASSYSGSASQPQHF
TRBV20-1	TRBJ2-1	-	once	TGCAGTGCTAGAGGGCCCGGAGAGCAGTTCTTC	CSARGPGEQFF
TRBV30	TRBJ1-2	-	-	TGTGCCTGGGGAGGGAGCTATGGCTACACCTTC	CAWGGSYGYTF
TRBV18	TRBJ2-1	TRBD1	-	TGTGCCAGCTCTCACCCGACAGGGAATGAGCAGTTCTTC	CASSHPTGNEQFF
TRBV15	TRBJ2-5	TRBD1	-	TGTGCCACCAGCAGATACCGGGACAGCCAAGAGACCCAGTACTTC	CATSRYRDSQETQYF
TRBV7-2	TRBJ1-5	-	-	TGTGCCAGCAGCTTAGAGGGGTATAGCAATCAGCCCCAGCATTTT	CASSLEGYSNQPQHF
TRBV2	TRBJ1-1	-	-	TGTGCCAGCAGTGAACAAGACACTGAAGCTTTCTTT	CASSEQDTEAFF
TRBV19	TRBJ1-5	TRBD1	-	TGTGCCAGTGACGACAGGGCCGGCAATCAGCCCCAGCATTTT	CASDDRAGNQPQHF
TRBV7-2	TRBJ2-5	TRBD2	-	TGTGCCAGCAGCTCCGCGGGGGTGGAGACCCAGTACTTC	CASSSAGVETQYF
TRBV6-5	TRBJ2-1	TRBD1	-	TGTGCCAGCAGTCAATCGGGACAGGCACTTGAGCAGTTCTTC	CASSQSGQALEQFF
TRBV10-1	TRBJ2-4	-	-	TGCGCCAACAGTGGGGCAGAAAAAAACATTCAGTACTTC	CANSGAEKNIQYF
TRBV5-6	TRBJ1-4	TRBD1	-	TGTGCCAGCAGCATCAGACAGGGGTTAAGGGAAAAACTGTTTTTT	CASSIRQGLREKLFF
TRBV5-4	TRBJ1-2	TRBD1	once	TGTGCCAGCAGCCTCCGGGACAGAAACTATGGCTACACCTTC	CASSLRDRNYGYTF
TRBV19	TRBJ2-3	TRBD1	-	TGTGCCAGTAGTATAACTGGGACAGCAGATACGCAGTATTTT	CASSITGTADTQYF
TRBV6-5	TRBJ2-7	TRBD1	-	TGTGCCAGCAGTTACGCACGGACAGGTTCCTACGAGCAGTACTTC	CASSYARTGSYEQYF
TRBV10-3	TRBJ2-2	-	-	TGTGCCATCGGGGATAACCGAGATACCGGGGAGCTGTTTTTT	CAIGDNRDTGELFF
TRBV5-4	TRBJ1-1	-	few	TGTGCCAGCAGCTCGTACACCGGGAACACTGAAGCTTTCTTT	CASSSYTGNTEAFF
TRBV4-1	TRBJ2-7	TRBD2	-	TGCGCCAGCAGCCAAGTTGCGGGGGGTGAGCAGTACTTC	CASSQVAGGEQYF
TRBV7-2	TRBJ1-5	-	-	TGTGCCAGCAGCTTAGGCCTCCATCAGCCCCAGCATTTT	CASSLGLHQPQHF
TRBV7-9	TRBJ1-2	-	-	TGTGCCAGCAGCTTAGGGGGAGCTGGCTACACCTTC	CASSLGGAGYTF
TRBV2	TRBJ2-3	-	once	TGTGCCAGCAAAAAAACGGATACGCAGTATTTT	CASKKTDTQYF
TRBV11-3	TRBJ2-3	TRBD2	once	TGTGCCAGCAGCTCCGGGAGGGGGGGCACAGATACGCAGTATTTT	CASSSGRGGTDTQYF
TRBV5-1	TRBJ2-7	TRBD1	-	TGCGCCAGCAGCTTGGTCTCAGGGGGCCGGAGCGAGCAGTACTTC	CASSLVSGGRSEQYF
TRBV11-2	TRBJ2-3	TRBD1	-	TGTGCCAGCAGCACTTACAGGGGGCGTGCGGATACGCAGTATTTT	CASSTYRGRADTQYF
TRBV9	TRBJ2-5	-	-	TGTGCCAGCAGCCTTGGTCCCTACCAAGAGACCCAGTACTTC	CASSLGPYQETQYF
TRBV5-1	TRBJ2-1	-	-	TGCGCCAGCAGCTTAGGACAGCTCGCCTACAATGAGCAGTTCTTC	CASSLGQLAYNEQFF
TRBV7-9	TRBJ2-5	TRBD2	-	TGTGCCAGCAGCTTAGTTCTCGGGCTAGCGGGGGGACAAGAGACCCAGTACTTC	CASSLVLGLAGGQETQYF
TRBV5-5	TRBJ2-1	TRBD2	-	TGTGCCAGCAGCCTGGGACTAGCGGGGGCCAGGGAGCAGTTCTTC	CASSLGLAGAREQFF
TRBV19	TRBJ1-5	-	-	TGTGCCAGTAGTATAGAGGTGGGGTACAATCAGCCCCAGCATTTT	CASSIEVGYNQPQHF
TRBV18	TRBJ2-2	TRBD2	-	TGTGCCAGCTCACCACCCCGCGGGGGGGGCGGTGACGCGAACACCGGGGAGCTGTTTTTT	CASSPPRGGGGDANTGELFF
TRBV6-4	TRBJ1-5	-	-	TGTGCCAGCAGGGGTCCGACAGAGGGAAATCAGCCCCAGCATTTT	CASRGPTEGNQPQHF
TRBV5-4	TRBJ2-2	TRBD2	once	TGTGCCAGCAGCTTCCGGACTAGCGGGGGGTCCACCGGGGAGCTGTTTTTT	CASSFRTSGGSTGELFF
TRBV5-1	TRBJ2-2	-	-	TGCGCCAGCAGCTCCGCTGGGGGGATGGACACCGGGGAGCTGTTTTTT	CASSSAGGMDTGELFF
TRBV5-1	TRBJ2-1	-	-	TGCGCCAGCAGCTTGGGGACGTTGGCCTACAATGAGCAGTTCTTC	CASSLGTLAYNEQFF
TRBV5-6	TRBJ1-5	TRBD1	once	TGTGCCAGCAGCACCGCAGGGGGCGGCGGTACTCAGCCCCAGCATTTT	CASSTAGGGGTQPQHF
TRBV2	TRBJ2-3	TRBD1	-	TGTGCCAGCAGTGAACGGGCCCCTCGGGACAGGGCAGATACGCAGTATTTT	CASSERAPRDRADTQYF
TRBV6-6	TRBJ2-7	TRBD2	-	TGTGCCAGCATCAACGGGGGACTAGCGGGGGGTGAGCAGTACTTC	CASINGGLAGGEQYF
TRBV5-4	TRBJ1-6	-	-	TGTGCCAGCAGCCAGGGCTTTGGGGGAAATAATTCACCCCTCCACTTT	CASSQGFGGNNSPLHF
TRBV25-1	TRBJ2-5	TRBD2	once	TGTGCCAGCAGTGAACAGGGACTAGTTAGAGAGACCCAGTACTTC	CASSEQGLVRETQYF
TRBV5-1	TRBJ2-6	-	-	TGCGCCAGCAGCTTGACCGTCGGGGGCTCTGGGGCCAACGTCCTGACTTTC	CASSLTVGGSGANVLTF
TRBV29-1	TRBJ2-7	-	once	TGCAGCGTTACGAGGGGCAGGGATGGGTCCTACGAGCAGTACTTC	CSVTRGRDGSYEQYF
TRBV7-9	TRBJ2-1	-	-	TGTGCCAGCAGCCCCGGGGCAAGGTCCGGTGAGCAGTTCTTC	CASSPGARSGEQFF
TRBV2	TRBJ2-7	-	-	TGTGCCAGCAGTGAACAGGGTTACGAGCAGTACTTC	CASSEQGYEQYF
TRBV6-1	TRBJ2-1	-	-	TGTGCCAGCAGTGAAGATGGGACGGGTTACAATGAGCAGTTCTTC	CASSEDGTGYNEQFF
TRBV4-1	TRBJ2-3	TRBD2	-	TGCGCCAGCAGCCAAGAGCGGCGGGGGGGCACAGATACGCAGTATTTT	CASSQERRGGTDTQYF
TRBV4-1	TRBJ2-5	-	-	TGCGCCAGCAGCCAACGCGTAGGGATACAAGAGACCCAGTACTTC	CASSQRVGIQETQYF
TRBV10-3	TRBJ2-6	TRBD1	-	TGTGCCACCAGCCCGCCGACAGGGGGGACTGGGGCCAACGTCCTGACTTTC	CATSPPTGGTGANVLTF
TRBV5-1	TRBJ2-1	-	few	TGCGCCAGCAGCTTGTTCACAAATGAGCAGTTCTTC	CASSLFTNEQFF
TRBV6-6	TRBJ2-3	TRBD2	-	TGTGCCAGCAAGGAGGGACTAGCGGGGGGGCTGGATACGCAGTATTTT	CASKEGLAGGLDTQYF
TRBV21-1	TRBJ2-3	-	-	TGTGCCAGCAGCAAAACCTCCGAAAGGACCAAAAGCACAGATACGCAGTATTTT	CASSKTSERTKSTDTQYF
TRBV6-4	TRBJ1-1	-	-	TGTGCCAGCAGTGAGGCTGCGAACACTGAAGCTTTCTTT	CASSEAANTEAFF
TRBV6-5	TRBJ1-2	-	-	TGTGCCAGCAGTTACCAGGGGCTAAATGGCTACACCTTC	CASSYQGLNGYTF
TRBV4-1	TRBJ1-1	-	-	TGCGCCAGCAGCCAAGATGAGGTCCTGAACACTGAAGCTTTCTTT	CASSQDEVLNTEAFF